The rows below give T cell receptor beta chains drawn from one sample of a study of OX40 agonist ivuxolimab in advanced cancers. Profiling relied on immunoSEQ multiplex PCR, and the TCRdb table lists in-frame clones only, not all of them. The sample contains some 15,000 clones, 80% of which appear only once. Source: CD4+ or CD8+ T cells sorted from blood, taken in a trial of the OX40 agonist ivuxolimab. These receptors all come from an adult with an advanced solid tumor such as melanoma, head and neck, liver or kidney cancer. Both conserved end residues are part of each CDR3. The size of a clone is reported for some rows only, either as once, few or many, or as a class for expanded clones.

v_gene	abundance	j_gene	CDR3aa
TRBV2	.	TRBJ2-2	CVQQWTDTGELFF
TRBV29-1	.	TRBJ2-2	CSVEDGRGPDTGELFF
TRBV27	.	TRBJ2-4	CASSPPPLGTNIQYF
TRBV6-5	.	TRBJ2-7	CASSYSTAGGSYEQYF
TRBV4-2	.	TRBJ2-4	CASSLDRTGERHIQYF
TRBV28	.	TRBJ1-5	CASSFDNQPQHF
TRBV28	.	TRBJ1-4	CASSFWGGEEKLFF
TRBV13	.	TRBJ2-1	CASSPGLTYNEQFF
TRBV28	.	TRBJ2-1	CASSFSGRASYNEQFF
TRBV29-1	.	TRBJ2-7	CSVATSGRAFYEQYF
TRBV5-1	.	TRBJ2-7	CASSLRGTYEQYF
TRBV19	.	TRBJ2-1	CASSIGSGGSYNEQFF
TRBV7-2	.	TRBJ2-5	CASSPLAEGQETQYF
TRBV6-6	.	TRBJ1-4	CASTPYRGLEKLFF
TRBV6-4	.	TRBJ2-1	CASSDSRGSSYNEQFF
TRBV6-6	.	TRBJ1-2	CASNPAKGHGYTF
TRBV5-6	.	TRBJ2-7	CASSLGTSGMVIHEQYF
TRBV6-1	.	TRBJ2-5	CASSEGGGSLETQYF
TRBV2	.	TRBJ2-4	CASSVAGTKGNIQYF
TRBV6-1	once	TRBJ2-1	CAVRDGMSSYNEQFF
TRBV20-1	.	TRBJ2-7	CSARGRYEQYF
TRBV27	.	TRBJ2-2	CASSLWVGSNTGELFF
TRBV6-1	.	TRBJ2-1	CASKSNEQFF
TRBV5-4	.	TRBJ2-2	CASSLGPYTGELFF
TRBV10-1	.	TRBJ1-1	CASSASGVTEAFF
TRBV28	once	TRBJ2-5	CASSLVGTRQETQYF
TRBV14	many	TRBJ2-7	CASSQDLNGEQYF
TRBV4-1	few	TRBJ2-2	CASSQSPGGLGSAGELFF
TRBV6-1	.	TRBJ1-4	CASTSRAANEKLFF
TRBV7-9	few	TRBJ1-2	CASSLSATPGKGYTF
TRBV9	.	TRBJ2-7	CASSVDSSGASYEQYF
TRBV19	.	TRBJ2-7	CASSRATGEHDEQYF
TRBV19	medium-sized	TRBJ1-5	CASSAVMSNQPQHF
TRBV7-9	.	TRBJ1-1	CASSGRQEGNTEAFF
TRBV11-2	.	TRBJ2-7	CASSLGDSEQYF
TRBV11-1	medium-sized	TRBJ2-7	CASSFPGQVREQYF
TRBV2	.	TRBJ2-5	CARTGSGRARETQYF
TRBV11-2	.	TRBJ2-3	CASSPGLAGSGTDTQYF
TRBV7-9	few	TRBJ2-5	CASSSGGKETQYF
TRBV5-4	.	.	CASSYLEGKNIQYF
TRBV10-1	.	TRBJ1-3	CASSEPGGNTIYF
TRBV21-1	.	TRBJ2-2	CASSKGGHSTGELFF
TRBV2	.	TRBJ2-7	CASGRQGDEQYF
TRBV4-2	.	TRBJ2-2	CASSQEQGGGAGELFF
TRBV9	.	TRBJ2-1	CASSVEGTSGYNEQFF
TRBV4-2	.	TRBJ2-3	CASSQDPGPGTDTQYF